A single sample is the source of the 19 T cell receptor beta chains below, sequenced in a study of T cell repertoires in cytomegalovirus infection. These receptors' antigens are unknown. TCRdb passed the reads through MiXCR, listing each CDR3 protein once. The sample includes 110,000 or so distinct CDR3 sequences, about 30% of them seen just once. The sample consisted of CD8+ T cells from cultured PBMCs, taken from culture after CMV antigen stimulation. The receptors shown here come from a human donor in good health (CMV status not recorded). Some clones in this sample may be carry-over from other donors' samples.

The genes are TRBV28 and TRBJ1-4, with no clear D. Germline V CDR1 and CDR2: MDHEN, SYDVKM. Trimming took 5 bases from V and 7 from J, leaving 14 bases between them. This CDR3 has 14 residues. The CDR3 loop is CASSSWGDIEKLFF. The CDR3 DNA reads TGTGCCAGCAGTAGTTGGGGAGACATTGAAAAACTGTTTTTT.

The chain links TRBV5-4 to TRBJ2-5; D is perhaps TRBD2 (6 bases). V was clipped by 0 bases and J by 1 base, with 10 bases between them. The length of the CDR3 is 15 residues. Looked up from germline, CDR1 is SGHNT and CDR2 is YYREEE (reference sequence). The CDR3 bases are TGTGCCAGCAGCTTGGGCGCGGGGTGCCAAGAGACCCAGTACTTC. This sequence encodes CASSLGAGCQETQYF. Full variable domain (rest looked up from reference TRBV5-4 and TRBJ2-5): ETGVTQSPTHLIKTRGQQVTLRCSSQSGHNTVSWYQQALGQGPQFIFQYYREEENGRGNFPPRFSGLQFPNYSSELNVNALELDDSALYLCASSLGAGCQETQYFGPGTRLLVL.

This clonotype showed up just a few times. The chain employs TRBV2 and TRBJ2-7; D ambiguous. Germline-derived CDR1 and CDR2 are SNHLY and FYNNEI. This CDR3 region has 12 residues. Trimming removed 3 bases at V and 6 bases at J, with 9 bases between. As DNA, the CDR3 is TGTGCCAGCAGTGATCTTCCCCCCGAGCAGTACTTC. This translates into CASSDLPPEQYF.

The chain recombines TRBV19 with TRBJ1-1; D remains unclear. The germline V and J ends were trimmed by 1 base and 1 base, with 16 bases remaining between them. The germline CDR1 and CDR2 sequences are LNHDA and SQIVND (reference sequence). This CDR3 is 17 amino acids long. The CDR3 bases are TGTGCCAGTAGTATAGGAGCTAATTTACCCGCGAACACTGAAGCTTTCTTT. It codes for CASSIGANLPANTEAFF.

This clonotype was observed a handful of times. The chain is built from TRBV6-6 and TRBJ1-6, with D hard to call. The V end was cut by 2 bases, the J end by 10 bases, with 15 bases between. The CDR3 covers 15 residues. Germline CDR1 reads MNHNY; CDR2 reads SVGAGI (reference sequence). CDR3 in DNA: TGTGCCAGCAGTTACGAGGTCAGCCTAGGATCACCCCTCCACTTT. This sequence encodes CASSYEVSLGSPLHF.

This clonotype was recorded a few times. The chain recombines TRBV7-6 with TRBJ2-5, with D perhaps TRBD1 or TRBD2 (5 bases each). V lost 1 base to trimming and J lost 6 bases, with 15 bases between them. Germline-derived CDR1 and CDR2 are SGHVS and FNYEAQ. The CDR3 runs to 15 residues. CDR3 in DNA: TGTGCCAGCAGCTTAGAGCCAGGGAGAGTAAAGACCCAGTACTTC. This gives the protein CASSLEPGRVKTQYF.

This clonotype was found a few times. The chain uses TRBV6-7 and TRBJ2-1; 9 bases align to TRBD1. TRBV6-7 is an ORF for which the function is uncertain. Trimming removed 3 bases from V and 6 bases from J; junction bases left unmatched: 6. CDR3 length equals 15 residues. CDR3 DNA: TGTGCCAGCAGTTATCCGGGACAGGGCTTCAATGAGCAGTTCTTC. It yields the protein CASSYPGQGFNEQFF.

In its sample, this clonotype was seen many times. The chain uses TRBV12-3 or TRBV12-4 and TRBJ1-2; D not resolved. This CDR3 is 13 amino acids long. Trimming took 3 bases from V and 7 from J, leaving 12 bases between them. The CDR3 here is CASSFLLPGGYTF. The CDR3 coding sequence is TGTGCCAGCAGTTTCCTATTACCGGGTGGCTACACCTTC.

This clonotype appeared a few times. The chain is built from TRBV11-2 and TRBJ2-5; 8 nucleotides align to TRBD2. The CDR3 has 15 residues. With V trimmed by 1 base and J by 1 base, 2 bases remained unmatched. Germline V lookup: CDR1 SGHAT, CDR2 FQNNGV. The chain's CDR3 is CASSLVAGSQETQYF. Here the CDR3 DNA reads TGTGCCAGCAGCTTAGTAGCGGGGTCCCAAGAGACCCAGTACTTC.

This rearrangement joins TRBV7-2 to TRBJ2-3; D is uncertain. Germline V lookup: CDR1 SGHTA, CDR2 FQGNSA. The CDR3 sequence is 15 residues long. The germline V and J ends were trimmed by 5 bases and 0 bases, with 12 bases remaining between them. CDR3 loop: CASSRYLSSTDTQYF. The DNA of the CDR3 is TGTGCCAGCAGCCGCTATTTGTCTAGCACAGATACGCAGTATTTT.

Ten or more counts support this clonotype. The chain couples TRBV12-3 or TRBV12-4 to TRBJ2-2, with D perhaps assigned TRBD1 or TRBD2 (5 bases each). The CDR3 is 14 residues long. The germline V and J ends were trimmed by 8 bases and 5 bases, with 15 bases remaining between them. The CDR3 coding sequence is TGTGCCAGCTCCCTGGGGGTCGGGACCGGGGAGCTGTTTTTT. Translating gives CASSLGVGTGELFF.

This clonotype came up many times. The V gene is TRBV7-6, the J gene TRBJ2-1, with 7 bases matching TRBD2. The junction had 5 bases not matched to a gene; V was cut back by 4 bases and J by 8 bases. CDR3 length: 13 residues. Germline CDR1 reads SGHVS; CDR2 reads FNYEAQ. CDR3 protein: CASSWTSGYEQFF. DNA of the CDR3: TGTGCCAGCAGCTGGACTAGTGGCTATGAGCAGTTCTTC.

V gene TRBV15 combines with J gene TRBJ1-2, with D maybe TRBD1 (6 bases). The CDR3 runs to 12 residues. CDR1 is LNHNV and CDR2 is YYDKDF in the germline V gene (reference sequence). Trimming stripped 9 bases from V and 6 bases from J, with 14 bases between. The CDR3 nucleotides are TGTGCCACTCGAGGGGGGGTGCATGGCTACACCTTC. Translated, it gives CATRGGVHGYTF.

The chain's CDR3 is CASSLKASGGTDTQYF. CDR3 nucleotides: TGTGCCAGCAGCTTGAAGGCTAGCGGGGGCACAGATACGCAGTATTTT. The rearrangement uses TRBV5-6 and TRBJ2-3; 9 bases align to TRBD2. Germline CDR1 and CDR2: SGHDT and YYEEEE. The CDR3 has 16 amino acids. V was clipped by 1 base and J by 1 base; unmatched bases: 4. The complete variable domain, with remaining parts taken from reference TRBV5-6 and TRBJ2-3, reads DAGVTQSPTHLIKTRGQQVTLRCSPKSGHDTVSWYQQALGQGPQFIFQYYEEEERQRGNFPDRFSGHQFPNYSSELNVNALLLGDSALYLCASSLKASGGTDTQYFGPGTRLTVL.

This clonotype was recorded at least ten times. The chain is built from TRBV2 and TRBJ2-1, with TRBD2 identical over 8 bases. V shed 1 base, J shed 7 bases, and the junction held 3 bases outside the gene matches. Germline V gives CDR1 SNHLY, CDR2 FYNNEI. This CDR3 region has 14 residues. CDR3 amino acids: CASSEGVAGNEQFF. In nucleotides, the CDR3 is TGTGCCAGCAGTGAAGGGGTAGCGGGGAATGAGCAGTTCTTC. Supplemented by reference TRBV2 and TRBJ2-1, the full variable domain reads EPEVTQTPSHQVTQMGQEVILRCVPISNHLYFYWYRQILGQKVEFLVSFYNNEISEKSEIFDDQFSVERPDGSNFTLKIRSTKLEDSAMYFCASSEGVAGNEQFFGPGTRLTVL.

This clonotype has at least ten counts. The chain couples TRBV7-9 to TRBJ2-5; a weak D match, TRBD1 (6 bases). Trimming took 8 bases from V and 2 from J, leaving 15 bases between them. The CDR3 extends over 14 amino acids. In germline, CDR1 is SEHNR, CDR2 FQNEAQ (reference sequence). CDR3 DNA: TGTGCCAGCGGAGGCAGGGGCGGTCAAGAGACCCAGTACTTC. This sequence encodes CASGGRGGQETQYF.

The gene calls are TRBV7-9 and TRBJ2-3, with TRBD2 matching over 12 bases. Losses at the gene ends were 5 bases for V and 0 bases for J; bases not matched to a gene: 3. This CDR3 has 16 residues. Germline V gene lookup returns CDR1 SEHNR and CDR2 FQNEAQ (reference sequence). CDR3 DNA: TGTGCCAGCAGCAATGGACTAGCGGGGAGCACAGATACGCAGTATTTT. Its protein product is CASSNGLAGSTDTQYF.

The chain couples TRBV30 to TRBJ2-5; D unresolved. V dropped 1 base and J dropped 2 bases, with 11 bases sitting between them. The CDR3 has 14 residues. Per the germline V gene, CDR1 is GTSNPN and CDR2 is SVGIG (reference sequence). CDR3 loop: CAWSDLGLQETQYF. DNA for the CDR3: TGTGCCTGGAGTGACCTGGGCCTACAAGAGACCCAGTACTTC.

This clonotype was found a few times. The CDR3 nucleotides read TGTGCCAGCAGCGAGGGGACCTACGAGCAGTACTTC. Its protein product is CASSEGTYEQYF. The rearrangement uses TRBV7-9 and TRBJ2-7; the D gene could be TRBD1 or TRBD2 (5 bases each). Trimming took off 5 bases at V and 2 bases at J, with 7 bases between the two ends. Germline V CDR1 and CDR2: SEHNR, FQNEAQ (reference sequence). This CDR3 is 12 amino acids long.